This entry lists 23 T cell receptor beta chains sequenced from one sample in a study of cytomegalovirus exposure and HLA in healthy donors. The primer mix had 60 Vbeta and 13 Jbeta primers. The method was immunoSEQ multiplex PCR; TCRdb's version includes in-frame clones alone and lacks a portion of them. This table has tens of thousands of clones, 67% appearing once. Sequencing was done on a sample of PBMCs. The receptors come from a man between 25 and 39 years old in good health and CMV-seronegative.

This rearrangement joins TRBV29-1 to TRBJ1-2, with 9 bases lining up with TRBD1. The CDR3 extends over 13 amino acids. Germline V gene sequence: CDR1 SQVTM, CDR2 ANQGSEA. Trimming at V came to 7 bases and at J to 3 bases, leaving 6 bases not matched to a gene. The CDR3 loop is CSARDRVDYGYTF. The CDR3 DNA sequence: TGCAGCGCCCGGGACAGGGTTGACTATGGCTACACCTTC.

The chain uses TRBV28 and TRBJ2-3, with 15 bases lining up with TRBD2. The V and J ends lost 4 bases and 2 bases, in that order; junction bases with no gene match: 4. Germline V gives CDR1 MDHEN, CDR2 SYDVKM. The CDR3 sequence is 17 residues long. The CDR3 DNA follows: TGTGCCAGCAGTTCCGGGACTAGCGGGAGGATCACAGATACGCAGTATTTT. Translating it yields CASSSGTSGRITDTQYF.

This clone was seen only once. V is TRBV29-1 and J is TRBJ2-2; D is undetermined. V lost 5 bases and J 1 base, leaving 11 bases between the germline ends. CDR3 length: 14 amino acids. CDR1 is SQVTM, CDR2 ANQGSEA, per germline. CDR3 protein: CSVYGSLNTGELFF. CDR3 nucleotides: TGCAGCGTTTACGGGTCCCTGAACACCGGGGAGCTGTTTTTT.

This clone was found once. The V call is TRBV9, the J call TRBJ2-7, with TRBD1 matching 7 bases. Germline V lookup: CDR1 SGDLS, CDR2 YYNGEE. V shed 2 bases, J shed 0 bases, and the junction held 8 bases outside the gene matches. The CDR3 consists of 16 residues. The chain's CDR3 is CASSVTGTASSYEQYF. CDR3 DNA sequence: TGTGCCAGCAGCGTTACCGGGACAGCGAGCTCCTACGAGCAGTACTTC.

The CDR3 nucleotides are TGTGCCAGCAGCGCGGCTAGCGGGCATAGAACCTACGAGCAGTACTTC. Translating it yields CASSAASGHRTYEQYF. V and J are TRBV5-4 and TRBJ2-7; TRBD2 matches 8 bases. V trimming: 4 bases; J trimming: 2 bases; junction bases outside the gene matches: 11. In germline, CDR1 is SGHNT, CDR2 YYREEE (reference sequence). The CDR3 spans 16 residues. The whole variable domain, remainder taken from reference TRBV5-4 and TRBJ2-7, is ETGVTQSPTHLIKTRGQQVTLRCSSQSGHNTVSWYQQALGQGPQFIFQYYREEENGRGNFPPRFSGLQFPNYSSELNVNALELDDSALYLCASSAASGHRTYEQYFGPGTRLTVT.

The chain uses TRBV25-1 and TRBJ2-7; D is ambiguous. V was trimmed by 0 bases and J by 4 bases, leaving 4 bases between them. The CDR3 has 12 residues. From germline, CDR1 is MGHDK and CDR2 SYGVNS. The CDR3 DNA reads as TGTGCCAGCAGTGAATATGTATACGAGCAGTACTTC. It is translated as CASSEYVYEQYF.

This clone has just one count. The V and J genes are TRBV6-5 and TRBJ1-1, with TRBD1 identical over 7 bases. Germline lookup yields CDR1 MNHEY and CDR2 SVGAGI. V lost 7 bases to trimming and J lost 7 bases; unmatched junction nucleotides: 6. CDR3 size: 12 residues. The CDR3 region is CASMGDRREAFF. For the CDR3, the DNA is TGTGCCAGCATGGGGGACAGACGTGAAGCTTTCTTT.

V usage is TRBV14 and J usage is TRBJ2-3, with D tentatively TRBD2 (6 bases). V was trimmed by 8 bases and J by 1 base, leaving 10 bases between them. This CDR3 has 13 amino acids. CDR1 is SGHDN, CDR2 FVKESK, per germline. The CDR3 DNA follows: TGTGCCAGCGGGCCTAGCGGCACAGATACGCAGTATTTT. Amino acids: CASGPSGTDTQYF.

The chain has TRBV9 and TRBJ1-4; 7 bases are shared with TRBD1. The CDR3 covers 15 residues. Trimming cost V 2 bases and J 4 bases; bases outside gene matches: 5. CDR1 and CDR2 from the germline V gene are SGDLS and YYNGEE. The DNA for the CDR3 is TGTGCCAGCAGCGTTGGAGGGACAGATAATGAAAAACTGTTTTTT. Its protein product is CASSVGGTDNEKLFF.

The rearrangement joins TRBV10-2 to TRBJ2-7; 8 nucleotides line up with TRBD2. The CDR3 consists of 13 residues. Germline V CDR1 and CDR2: WSHSY, SAAADI. V shed 10 bases, J shed 1 base, and the junction held 6 bases outside the gene matches. The CDR3 bases are TGCGCCACCACCAGCGGGGGTTCCTACGAGCAGTACTTC. Translation gives CATTSGGSYEQYF.

The CDR3 spells CASSLWGGEGHYSNQPQHF. The CDR3 DNA follows: TGTGCCAGCAGTTTATGGGGGGGAGAGGGTCACTATAGCAATCAGCCCCAGCATTTT. The chain has TRBV27 and TRBJ1-5; tentative D call: TRBD1 (5 bases). Germline-derived CDR1 and CDR2 are MNHEY and SMNVEV (reference sequence). Trimming took 1 base from V and 0 from J, leaving 19 bases between them. The CDR3 is 19 amino acids.

The J gene is TRBJ2-1, the V gene TRBV28, with 11 bases that match TRBD2. The germline V gene encodes CDR1 MDHEN and CDR2 SYDVKM. The CDR3 is 17 amino acids. V was pared by 2 bases and J by 7 bases, with 10 bases of the junction left unmatched. The CDR3, as DNA: TGTGCCAGCAGTTTACGGATAGCGGGAGGGCCCGCTAATGAGCAGTTCTTC. It translates to CASSLRIAGGPANEQFF.

The V gene is TRBV5-1, the J gene TRBJ2-7; 8 nucleotides align to TRBD1. Germline V CDR1 and CDR2: SGHRS, YFSETQ. Unmatched junction bases numbered 12, after V lost 0 bases and J lost 7 bases. The CDR3 loop spans 16 amino acids. CDR3 protein: CASSLGSLQGAGEQYF. CDR3 DNA sequence: TGCGCCAGCAGCTTGGGCTCCCTCCAGGGGGCGGGGGAGCAGTACTTC.

The V gene is TRBV29-1, the J gene TRBJ1-2; 9 bases align to TRBD1. Germline trimming cut 4 bases from V and 2 bases from J; bases unmatched to any gene: 2. CDR3 size: 13 residues. The germline V gene has CDR1 SQVTM and CDR2 ANQGSEA. CDR3: CSVADRGNYGYTF. In DNA, the CDR3 is TGCAGCGTTGCCGACAGGGGGAACTATGGCTACACCTTC.

The chain joins TRBV28 to TRBJ2-7, with D perhaps TRBD1 (6 bases). The V end lost 10 bases, the J end lost 4 bases, and 20 bases lay between the germline ends. The CDR3 is 14 amino acids. CDR1 and CDR2 (germline): MDHEN, SYDVKM. The CDR3 nucleotides read TGTGCCACCACACGAGGGGGACATGGTTACGAGCAGTACTTC. It encodes CATTRGGHGYEQYF. Full variable domain (remainder filled in from reference TRBV28 and TRBJ2-7): DVKVTQSSRYLVKRTGEKVFLECVQDMDHENMFWYRQDPGLGLRLIYFSYDVKMKEKGDIPEGYSVSREKKERFSLILESASTNQTSMYLCATTRGGHGYEQYFGPGTRLTVT.

The chain joins TRBV5-8 to TRBJ2-7; possibly TRBD1 for D (5 bases). Germline CDR1 SGHTS, CDR2 YDEGEE. This CDR3 contains 16 residues. The V end lost 3 bases, the J end lost 3 bases, and 19 bases lay between the germline ends. The CDR3 protein is CASSWSNLDNFYEQYF. CDR3 coding DNA: TGTGCCAGCAGCTGGAGTAATTTGGACAACTTCTACGAGCAGTACTTC.

V is TRBV19 and J is TRBJ1-1; D is ambiguous. Per the germline V gene, CDR1 is LNHDA and CDR2 is SQIVND (reference sequence). V was pared by 5 bases and J by 1 base, with 14 bases between. There are 15 residues in the CDR3. CDR3 region: CASSGPQNKNTEAFF. The CDR3 nucleotides read TGTGCCAGTAGTGGTCCACAGAATAAGAACACTGAAGCTTTCTTT.

The chain couples TRBV9 to TRBJ2-2, with TRBD2 identical over 9 bases. V lost 0 bases to trimming and J lost 5 bases; unmatched junction nucleotides: 5. Per the germline V gene, CDR1 is SGDLS and CDR2 is YYNGEE. This CDR3 region has 16 residues. The CDR3 region has the DNA TGTGCCAGCAGCGTAGGTCCTAGCGGGAAAACCGGGGAGCTGTTTTTT. It is translated as CASSVGPSGKTGELFF.

The sample holds a few counts of this clone. The V call is TRBV27, the J call TRBJ1-5; no firm D call. The ends were cut back, 5 bases at V and 0 bases at J, with 11 bases in the middle. There are 15 residues in the CDR3. Germline V CDR1 and CDR2: MNHEY, SMNVEV (reference sequence). Written as DNA, the CDR3 is TGTGCCAGCAGTAATCTCAGGTATAGCAATCAGCCCCAGCATTTT. Protein product: CASSNLRYSNQPQHF.

This clone turned up a few times. In nucleotides, the CDR3 is TGTGCCAGCAGCGGGGACAGGGAGGGGGAGACCCAGTACTTC. Its protein is CASSGDREGETQYF. This rearrangement joins TRBV4-2 to TRBJ2-5; 9 nucleotides align to TRBD1. CDR1 and CDR2 from the germline V gene are LGHNA and YNFKEQ. V trimming: 5 bases; J trimming: 5 bases; junction bases outside the gene matches: 6. The CDR3 contains 14 residues.

V and J are TRBV6-1 and TRBJ1-2, with 10 nucleotides matching TRBD1. The V gene's germline CDR1 is MNHNS and CDR2 SASEGT. The CDR3 is 15 residues long. J gave up 4 bases and V 5 bases, and 7 bases lay outside the gene matches. The CDR3 is CASSSQTGGAYGYTF. The CDR3 DNA reads as TGTGCCAGCAGTTCGCAGACAGGGGGCGCCTATGGCTACACCTTC.

The chain carries TRBV5-4 and TRBJ1-1, with D perhaps TRBD1 (5 bases). V was trimmed by 4 bases and J by 3 bases, leaving 10 bases between them. The germline gives CDR1 SGHNT, CDR2 YYREEE (reference sequence). This CDR3 is 13 amino acids long. The DNA of the CDR3 is TGTGCCAGCAGCCCGGGGGAGTACACTGAAGCTTTCTTT. It yields the protein CASSPGEYTEAFF.

The genes are TRBV7-2 and TRBJ2-2; 10 bases agree with TRBD1. Losses at the gene ends were 0 bases for V and 4 bases for J; bases not matched to a gene: 8. The CDR3 consists of 18 residues. From germline, CDR1 is SGHTA and CDR2 FQGNSA. The CDR3 here is CASSLAPPDRGGTGELFF. CDR3 coding DNA: TGTGCCAGCAGCTTAGCACCCCCGGACAGGGGGGGCACCGGGGAGCTGTTTTTT.